What follows are 26 T cell receptor beta chains derived from one specimen sequenced in a study of read filtering for tumor transcriptome and immune sequencing. The library was built from about 400 ng RNA with molecular barcoded adaptors for alpha/delta and beta/gamma chains. TCRdb itself ran the reads through MiXCR, one entry per CDR3 protein. The sample records over 90,000 distinct CDR3 sequences, under 25% being singletons. The specimen sequenced was a population of CD138-negative cells sorted from bone marrow. The receptors were gathered from a donor at least 40 years old with multiple myeloma.

This clonotype occurred many times. V and J are TRBV29-1 and TRBJ1-1; the D is unclear. Germline V gene data show CDR1 as SQVTM and CDR2 as ANQGSEA. The length of the CDR3 is 12 residues. Trimming left V 4 bases short and J 0 bases short, with 6 bases between. In DNA, the CDR3 is TGCAGCGTTGTCGCCTTGAACACTGAAGCTTTCTTT. This codes for CSVVALNTEAFF. Full variable domain (missing parts from reference TRBV29-1 and TRBJ1-1): SAVISQKPSRDICQRGTSLTIQCQVDSQVTMMFWYRQQPGQSLTLIATANQGSEATYESGFVIDKFPISRPNLTFSTLTVSNMSPEDSSIYLCSVVALNTEAFFGQGTRLTVV.

On this clonotype: Given a much more abundant clone one base away, this may be a read error. V usage is TRBV28 and J usage is TRBJ1-4; no definite D call. Germline V lookup: CDR1 MDHEN, CDR2 SYDVKM. This CDR3 is 16 amino acids long. The DNA of the CDR3 is TGTGCCAGCAGTTTATCCCATTCAAGCGGTAATGAAGAACTGTTTTTT. This encodes CASSLSHSSGNEELFF.

This clonotype appeared a few times. Possible read error: a much larger clone is one base away. The gene calls are TRBV28 and TRBJ2-6; a weak D match, TRBD1 (5 bases). CDR1 and CDR2 (germline): MDHEN, SYDVKM. The CDR3 is 16 amino acids. The CDR3 loop is CASSEGSASGANALTF. The CDR3 DNA follows: TGTGCCAGCAGTGAAGGATCAGCCTCTGGGGCCAACGCCCTGACTTTC.

As concerns this clonotype: Since a much larger clone is just one base distant, this may be a read error. The rearrangement uses TRBV28 and TRBJ2-5; D is perhaps TRBD1 or TRBD2 (5 bases each). CDR3 length equals 13 residues. The ends were cut back, 3 bases at V and 9 bases at J, with 14 bases in the middle. Germline V gene data show CDR1 as MDHEN and CDR2 as SYDVKM. This CDR3 reads CASSFRGAEAQYF. The DNA for the CDR3 is TGTGCCAGCAGTTTTCGAGGGGCCGAGGCCCAGTACTTC. The variable domain in full, completed from reference TRBV28 and TRBJ2-5, reads DVKVTQSSRYLVKRTGEKVFLECVQDMDHENMFWYRQDPGLGLRLIYFSYDVKMKEKGDIPEGYSVSREKKERFSLILESASTNQTSMYLCASSFRGAEAQYFGPGTRLLVL.

The genes are TRBV4-1 and TRBJ2-5; TRBD1 matches 7 bases. J was trimmed by 5 bases and V by 5 bases; bases with no gene match: 17. The CDR3 is 17 amino acids. The germline V gene has CDR1 MGHRA and CDR2 YSYEKL. The CDR3 DNA sequence: TGCGCCAGCAGCAGGCATACCAAGACAGGGTGGACGGAGACCCAGTACTTC. It translates to CASSRHTKTGWTETQYF.

For this clonotype: A much larger clonotype is one base distant, so this may be a read error. The genes are TRBV10-3 and TRBJ2-1, with D perhaps being TRBD1 or TRBD2 (5 bases each). The CDR3 length is 13 residues. Germline values: CDR1 ENHRY, CDR2 SYGVKD. The CDR3 is CAIRGTARDEQLF. The CDR3 DNA sequence: TGTGCCATCAGGGGGACCGCGAGGGATGAGCAGCTCTTC.

This clonotype was found a few times. The V call is TRBV6-5, the J call TRBJ2-2; D is unresolved. The germline CDR1 and CDR2 sequences are MNHEY and SVGAGI. V was trimmed by 6 bases and J by 7 bases, leaving 15 bases between them. The length of the CDR3 is 14 residues. The DNA of the CDR3 is TGTGCCAGCAGCAGCGTCGTGGCAAACGGGGAGCTGTTTTTT. Translation: CASSSVVANGELFF.

The rearrangement uses TRBV7-9 and TRBJ2-1; TRBD2 might be the D (7 bases). The CDR3 is 14 residues long. Germline V gene lookup returns CDR1 SEHNR and CDR2 FQNEAQ (reference sequence). With 4 bases removed from V and 6 bases from J, the gap between germline ends came to 13 bases. Written as DNA, the CDR3 is TGTGCCAGCAGCTCGTTGGGGGGGCCCAATGAGCAGTTCTTC. Its protein is CASSSLGGPNEQFF.

To note about this clonotype: A much bigger clone sits one base away, suggesting this may be a read error. The chain employs TRBV4-1 and TRBJ1-1; D gene ambiguous. Germline lookup yields CDR1 MGHRA and CDR2 YSYEKL. The CDR3 loop spans 16 amino acids. Here the CDR3 reads CASSQGVIQTNTEASF. The CDR3 DNA is TGCGCCAGCAGCCAAGGTGTTATCCAGACGAACACTGAAGCTTCCTTT.

This clonotype came up many times. V is TRBV12-3 or TRBV12-4 and J is TRBJ2-1, with unresolved D. The CDR3 loop spans 11 amino acids. Trimming left V 3 bases short and J 8 bases short, with 5 bases between. The CDR3 region has the DNA TGTGCCAGCAGTTTCACCTATGAGCAGTTCTTC. Its protein is CASSFTYEQFF.

The table lists this clonotype with many counts. This rearrangement joins TRBV12-3 or TRBV12-4 to TRBJ1-5; 8 bases map to TRBD1. J gave up 10 bases and V 6 bases, and 8 bases lay outside the gene matches. The CDR3 runs 13 residues. The CDR3 protein is CASSQDRVYPQHF. The CDR3 DNA follows: TGTGCCAGCAGCCAGGACAGGGTGTATCCCCAGCATTTT.

At least ten counts were recorded for this clonotype. The chain uses TRBV12-3 or TRBV12-4 and TRBJ2-7; D possibly corresponds to TRBD1 (6 bases). The germline V and J ends were trimmed by 7 bases and 2 bases, with 15 bases remaining between them. CDR3 length: 14 amino acids. The CDR3 nucleotides are TGTGCCAGCACTCAGTCAGAGGGGGCCTACGAGCAGTACTTC. It specifies CASTQSEGAYEQYF.

This clonotype occurred many times. The chain combines TRBV7-3 with TRBJ2-6; D remains ambiguous. The germline V gene has CDR1 SGHTA and CDR2 FQGTGA. Trimming removed 1 base at V and 0 bases at J, with 4 bases between. The length of the CDR3 is 15 residues. The CDR3 sequence is CASSLMGSGANVLTF. Written as DNA, the CDR3 is TGTGCCAGCAGCTTAATGGGCTCTGGGGCCAACGTCCTGACTTTC. Together with reference TRBV7-3 and TRBJ2-6, the CDR3 gives the full variable domain: GAGVSQTPSNKVTEKGKYVELRCDPISGHTALYWYRQSLGQGPEFLIYFQGTGAADDSGLPNDRFFAVRPEGSVSTLKIQRTERGDSAVYLCASSLMGSGANVLTFGAGSRLTVL.

The rearrangement links TRBV18 to TRBJ1-1; no clear D gene. V shed 2 bases and J shed 1 base, with 8 bases lying between them. The CDR3 totals 14 residues. Germline V lookup: CDR1 KGHSH, CDR2 LQKENI. This CDR3 reads CASSPYGENTEAFF. The CDR3 bases are TGTGCCAGCTCACCATACGGGGAGAACACTGAAGCTTTCTTT.

This chain links TRBV4-1 with TRBJ1-2, with unresolved D. Between the trimmed V and J ends, which lost 4 bases and 4 bases, there was a span of 19 bases. Germline V CDR1 and CDR2: MGHRA, YSYEKL. The length of the CDR3 is 16 residues. CDR3 coding DNA: TGCGCCAGCAGCCCATTAGACTCAGGACGGTTCTATGGCTACACCTTC. Translation: CASSPLDSGRFYGYTF.

At least ten counts were recorded for this clonotype. The chain employs TRBV10-3 and TRBJ1-1; D remains ambiguous. Between the trimmed V and J ends, which lost 0 bases and 4 bases, there was a span of 15 bases. CDR3 length: 16 residues. The V gene's germline CDR1 is ENHRY and CDR2 SYGVKD. CDR3: CAISESKIFRGTEAFF. CDR3 DNA: TGTGCCATCAGTGAGTCGAAAATATTCCGGGGCACTGAAGCTTTCTTT.

This clonotype was seen at least ten times. The V call is TRBV5-4, the J call TRBJ2-4, with D possibly being TRBD2 (6 bases). There are 16 residues in the CDR3. Germline CDR1 reads SGHNT; CDR2 reads YYREEE (reference sequence). V dropped 8 bases and J dropped 6 bases, with 24 bases sitting between them. The DNA for the CDR3 is TGTGCCAGTTCTAGGGACTCCCCCTCCCTTTCAAACATTCAGTACTTC. Amino acid sequence: CASSRDSPSLSNIQYF.

This clonotype was counted at least ten times. This chain links TRBV2 with TRBJ2-3, with D possibly being TRBD2 (5 bases). V lost 6 bases to trimming and J lost 5 bases, with 18 bases between them. The CDR3 sequence is 15 residues long. Germline V gives CDR1 SNHLY, CDR2 FYNNEI. The CDR3 loop is CASRALDMPGDTQYF. The CDR3 DNA reads TGTGCCAGCAGGGCACTAGACATGCCCGGAGATACGCAGTATTTT. Full variable domain (remainder filled in from reference TRBV2 and TRBJ2-3): EPEVTQTPSHQVTQMGQEVILRCVPISNHLYFYWYRQILGQKVEFLVSFYNNEISEKSEIFDDQFSVERPDGSNFTLKIRSTKLEDSAMYFCASRALDMPGDTQYFGPGTRLTVL.

This clonotype was detected only a few times. The chain uses TRBV12-3 or TRBV12-4 and TRBJ1-2; a possible D gene is TRBD1 (6 bases). The CDR3 runs 11 residues. Trimming removed 6 bases at V and 8 bases at J, with 10 bases between. CDR3 sequence reads: CASRSRGGYTF. CDR3 nucleotide sequence: TGTGCCAGCAGGAGCAGGGGAGGCTACACCTTC.

In the case of this clonotype: A clone one base away is much larger, so this may be a read error. The conserved phenylalanine or tryptophan is not found at the CDR3 terminus, so this likely reflects a read error. V gene TRBV5-1 combines with J gene TRBJ2-5; TRBD1 might be the D (8 bases). Germline CDR1 and CDR2: SGHRS and YFSETQ. The V end lost 4 bases, the J end lost 5 bases, and 15 bases lay between the germline ends. CDR3 length: 14 amino acids. CDR3 amino acids: CASSRGQGGETQYI. The DNA for the CDR3 is TGCGCCAGCAGCCGTGGACAGGGAGGGGAGACCCAGTACATC.

This clonotype was counted at least ten times. The J gene is TRBJ2-5, the V gene TRBV5-1; D is undetermined. This CDR3 has 14 amino acids. Germline V gene sequence: CDR1 SGHRS, CDR2 YFSETQ. V was clipped by 0 bases and J by 5 bases, with 11 bases between them. Here the CDR3 DNA reads TGCGCCAGCAGCTTGGGCGGCCAGTTGGAGACCCAGTACTTC. Translated, it gives CASSLGGQLETQYF.

About this clonotype: The CDR3 ends on some other residue instead of the conserved phenylalanine or tryptophan, so this is likely a read error. V is TRBV28 and J is TRBJ1-5; maybe TRBD1 (5 bases). This CDR3 is built from 14 residues. V lost 5 bases and J 7 bases, leaving 15 bases between the germline ends. In germline, CDR1 is MDHEN, CDR2 SYDVKM. In DNA, the CDR3 is TGTGCCAGCAGTCCGGGTGGGACGGGGCAGCCCCAGCATCTT. Residues: CASSPGGTGQPQHL.

The chain employs TRBV28 and TRBJ2-3, with 11 positions matching TRBD1. CDR1 MDHEN and CDR2 SYDVKM come from the germline V gene. The length of the CDR3 is 15 residues. The V segment lost 2 bases and the J segment 3 bases; nucleotides outside the gene matches: 1. CDR3 in amino acids: CASSLGDRGTDTQYF. The CDR3 DNA reads as TGTGCCAGCAGTTTAGGGGACAGGGGGACAGATACGCAGTATTTT.

V usage is TRBV28 and J usage is TRBJ1-1; 7 positions match TRBD1. The germline gives CDR1 MDHEN, CDR2 SYDVKM. The trim removed 5 bases at V and 1 base at J, leaving 7 bases unmatched. The CDR3 consists of 15 residues. The CDR3 here is CASSPIGTANTEAFF. The CDR3 nucleotides are TGTGCCAGCAGTCCGATAGGGACAGCGAACACTGAAGCTTTCTTT.

This chain uses TRBV11-2 with TRBJ2-3, with TRBD2 identical over 10 bases. In germline, CDR1 is SGHAT, CDR2 FQNNGV. The CDR3 contains 16 residues. Trimming removed 2 bases from V and 2 bases from J; junction bases left unmatched: 4. The CDR3 loop is CASSLNLAGATDTQYF. For the CDR3, the DNA is TGTGCCAGCAGCTTAAACCTAGCGGGGGCCACAGATACGCAGTATTTT. Complete variable domain (other parts from reference TRBV11-2 and TRBJ2-3): EAGVAQSPRYKIIEKRQSVAFWCNPISGHATLYWYQQILGQGPKLLIQFQNNGVVDDSQLPKDRFSAERLKGVDSTLKIQPAKLEDSAVYLCASSLNLAGATDTQYFGPGTRLTVL.

This clonotype was seen many times. The V and J genes are TRBV4-2 and TRBJ2-3, with TRBD2 identical over 9 bases. The length of the CDR3 is 16 residues. Germline lookup yields CDR1 LGHNA and CDR2 YNFKEQ. V gave up 3 bases and J gave up 2 bases; unmatched junction bases: 6. CDR3 region: CASSQTLAGITDTQYF. CDR3 in DNA: TGTGCCAGCAGCCAGACTCTAGCGGGGATCACAGATACGCAGTATTTT.